Below are 27 T cell receptor beta chains sequenced from a single sample in a study of cytomegalovirus exposure and HLA in healthy donors. The PCR ran on 60 Vbeta and 13 Jbeta primers. Sequenced by immunoSEQ multiplex PCR; TCRdb stores in-frame clones only, minus some. The data contain about 200,000 clones, roughly 77% of them singletons. The sequenced material came from PBMCs. The origin of the receptors is a male donor in good health and CMV-seropositive.

The chain uses TRBV5-5 and TRBJ1-2; D call uncertain. The V end was cut by 0 bases, the J end by 5 bases, with 14 bases between. The V gene's germline CDR1 is SGHKS and CDR2 YYEKEE (reference sequence). The CDR3 is 15 amino acids. The CDR3 loop reads CASSLGGRERYGYTF. The CDR3 nucleotides are TGTGCCAGCAGCTTGGGAGGCAGAGAGCGTTATGGCTACACCTTC.

The V gene is TRBV7-2, the J gene TRBJ2-7; D unclear. From germline, CDR1 is SGHTA and CDR2 FQGNSA. This CDR3 spans 14 amino acids. V was shortened by 3 bases and J by 2 bases, with 11 bases between the two germline ends. The CDR3 DNA sequence: TGTGCCAGCAGCTTTATGGTCACTACCTACGAGCAGTACTTC. Its translation: CASSFMVTTYEQYF. The complete variable domain, with remaining parts taken from reference TRBV7-2 and TRBJ2-7, reads GAGVSQSPSNKVTEKGKDVELRCDPISGHTALYWYRQSLGQGLEFLIYFQGNSAPDKSGLPSDRFSAERTGGSVSTLTIQRTQQEDSAVYLCASSFMVTTYEQYFGPGTRLTVT.

V gene TRBV4-1 combines with J gene TRBJ2-7; TRBD2 matches at 7 bases. Germline loops: CDR1 MGHRA, CDR2 YSYEKL. J was trimmed by 2 bases and V by 0 bases; bases with no gene match: 4. The CDR3 runs to 15 residues. The CDR3 nucleotides read TGCGCCAGCAGCCAAGAGGGAAGCGGGACCTACGAGCAGTACTTC. This gives the protein CASSQEGSGTYEQYF.

The chain has TRBV7-8 and TRBJ2-4; 7 bases match TRBD1. The germline V gene encodes CDR1 SGHVS and CDR2 FQNEAQ. Trimming took 4 bases from V and 4 from J; bases not matched to a gene: 16. The CDR3 is 18 amino acids. CDR3 bases: TGTGCCAGCAGCTGGCGCGGGCAGGGGGAAATAGGGAAAAACATTCAGTACTTC. It encodes CASSWRGQGEIGKNIQYF.

The rearrangement joins TRBV18 to TRBJ2-1; D is unclear. Per germline, CDR1 KGHSH and CDR2 LQKENI. This CDR3 spans 11 amino acids. Between the trimmed V and J ends, which lost 4 bases and 5 bases, there was a span of 3 bases. CDR3 sequence reads: CASSRDNEQFF. The CDR3, as DNA: TGTGCCAGCTCACGAGACAATGAGCAGTTCTTC.

This chain uses TRBV10-3 with TRBJ2-7; no definite D call. The V and J ends lost 3 bases and 0 bases respectively, with 12 bases between them. Germline values: CDR1 ENHRY, CDR2 SYGVKD. CDR3 length: 15 amino acids. The CDR3 bases are TGTGCCATCAGTGAAGTGAGGCTGGGCTCCTACGAGCAGTACTTC. Its protein product is CAISEVRLGSYEQYF.

The chain combines TRBV2 with TRBJ2-3, with D possibly matching TRBD2 (7 bases). The ends were cut back, 8 bases at V and 5 bases at J, with 17 bases in the middle. The CDR3 runs 14 residues. CDR1 and CDR2 (germline): SNHLY, FYNNEI. In nucleotides, the CDR3 is TGTGCCAGCGAAGGCGGGGGCCCGGGAGATACGCAGTATTTT. This gives the protein CASEGGGPGDTQYF.

This chain connects TRBV19 to TRBJ1-2; 7 bases map to TRBD1. The CDR3 sequence is 13 residues long. V lost 5 bases, J lost 8 bases, and 8 bases stayed unmatched. Germline V gene lookup returns CDR1 LNHDA and CDR2 SQIVND (reference sequence). DNA of the CDR3: TGTGCCAGTAGTGCCTCGACAGGGTACGGCTACACCTTC. Residues: CASSASTGYGYTF.

The chain joins TRBV7-2 to TRBJ2-5; 7 nucleotides match TRBD2. V dropped 1 base and J dropped 5; count of bases not matched to a gene: 13. Per germline, CDR1 SGHTA and CDR2 FQGNSA. The CDR3 is made up of 17 amino acids. The CDR3: CASSLVGGWSNWETQYF. The CDR3 DNA is TGTGCCAGCAGCTTAGTGGGGGGGTGGTCGAACTGGGAGACCCAGTACTTC.

This clone was counted once. The chain couples TRBV2 to TRBJ1-2; possibly TRBD1 for D (5 bases). The CDR3 contains 15 residues. Germline V gene sequence: CDR1 SNHLY, CDR2 FYNNEI. V was shortened by 7 bases and J by 4 bases, with 19 bases between the two germline ends. The chain's CDR3 is CASTVTRGETYGYTF. CDR3 bases: TGTGCCAGCACCGTTACCCGGGGGGAAACCTATGGCTACACCTTC.

Comment on this clone: Other DNA sequences of this sample code for an identical CDR3. This chain joins TRBV7-2 and TRBJ1-5; a weak D match, TRBD1 (5 bases). CDR3 length equals 13 residues. Germline assignment: CDR1 SGHTA and CDR2 FQGNSA. The V gene lost 5 bases and the J gene lost 2 bases, with 7 bases spanning the gap. The CDR3 region has the DNA TGTGCCAGCAGCCTACAGGGCAATCAGCCCCAGCATTTT. Amino acid sequence: CASSLQGNQPQHF.

A few counts support this clone. The CDR3 DNA reads as TGTGCCAGCAGTCGACTTCCCGGGGCTGGAAACACCATATATTTT. Amino acid sequence: CASSRLPGAGNTIYF. The rearrangement joins TRBV6-5 to TRBJ1-3, with D uncertain. The V end lost 5 bases, the J end lost 2 bases, and 13 bases lay between the germline ends. The CDR3 covers 15 residues. Per germline, CDR1 MNHEY and CDR2 SVGAGI.

The chain couples TRBV19 to TRBJ2-2, with D perhaps TRBD2 (5 bases). CDR3 size: 14 residues. CDR1 is LNHDA and CDR2 is SQIVND in the germline V gene (reference sequence). The germline V and J ends were trimmed by 4 bases and 8 bases, with 14 bases remaining between them. The CDR3 sequence: CASSTERTGGELFF. The DNA for the CDR3 is TGTGCCAGTAGTACAGAAAGGACGGGAGGGGAGCTGTTTTTT.

The chain has TRBV5-1 and TRBJ1-3; 8 bases map to TRBD1. CDR1 SGHRS and CDR2 YFSETQ come from the germline V gene. The ends lost 0 bases at V and 2 bases at J; junction bases unmatched: 1. The CDR3 spans 15 residues. DNA of the CDR3: TGCGCCAGCAGCTTGGGGACAGGGACTGGAAACACCATATATTTT. Translating gives CASSLGTGTGNTIYF. Using reference TRBV5-1 and TRBJ1-3 for the parts outside the CDR3, the full variable domain is KAGVTQTPRYLIKTRGQQVTLSCSPISGHRSVSWYQQTPGQGLQFLFEYFSETQRNKGNFPGRFSGRQFSNSRSEMNVSTLELGDSALYLCASSLGTGTGNTIYFGEGSWLTVV.

The chain combines TRBV7-9 with TRBJ1-2; D is unresolved. The CDR3 consists of 14 residues. CDR1 SEHNR and CDR2 FQNEAQ come from the germline V gene (reference sequence). The V and J ends lost 5 bases and 8 bases respectively, with 18 bases between them. The CDR3 protein is CASSSLYPTEGYTF. CDR3 nucleotides: TGTGCCAGCAGCAGTCTTTATCCGACTGAAGGCTACACCTTC.

This clone was observed a single time. The J gene is TRBJ2-7, the V gene TRBV6-5; unclear D gene. Germline V CDR1 and CDR2: MNHEY, SVGAGI. The V and J ends lost 4 bases and 0 bases respectively, with 10 bases between them. This CDR3 comprises 14 residues. CDR3 sequence reads: CASSSFLSSYEQYF. In DNA, the CDR3 is TGTGCCAGCAGTTCCTTCCTTAGCTCCTACGAGCAGTACTTC.

This rearrangement joins TRBV9 to TRBJ1-2; tentatively, D is TRBD1 (6 bases). The CDR3 runs 15 residues. The germline gives CDR1 SGDLS, CDR2 YYNGEE. With 2 bases removed from V and 10 bases from J, the gap between germline ends came to 21 bases. The CDR3 nucleotides read TGTGCCAGCAGCGTGGCCCATGGCCGGGACATCCCCTACACCTTC. This encodes CASSVAHGRDIPYTF.

J is TRBJ2-4 and V is TRBV7-9; 10 bases fit TRBD1. The CDR3 runs 13 residues. J gave up 9 bases and V 5 bases, and 4 bases lay outside the gene matches. Germline assignment: CDR1 SEHNR and CDR2 FQNEAQ (reference sequence). The CDR3 here is CASSRGQGGIQYF. DNA for the CDR3: TGTGCCAGCAGCCGAGGACAGGGGGGCATTCAGTACTTC.

CDR3 sequence: CASSIGVTDRRTFNQPQHF. The CDR3 DNA reads TGTGCCAGTAGTATAGGGGTTACGGACAGGCGGACATTCAATCAGCCCCAGCATTTT. The chain has TRBV19 and TRBJ1-5; 7 nucleotides agree with TRBD1. The length of the CDR3 is 19 residues. V lost 1 base and J lost 3; bases outside the gene matches: 15. Per germline, CDR1 LNHDA and CDR2 SQIVND (reference sequence).

In this sample, this clone turned up a few times. The CDR3 sequence is CAWSVRGVVGQGGLMPLHF. The CDR3 coding sequence is TGTGCCTGGAGTGTAAGGGGAGTGGTTGGGCAGGGAGGCCTGATGCCCCTCCACTTT. V usage is TRBV30 and J usage is TRBJ1-6; tentatively, D is TRBD1 (5 bases). The CDR3 contains 19 residues. V lost 0 bases and J 13 bases, leaving 31 bases between the germline ends. The germline gives CDR1 GTSNPN, CDR2 SVGIG (reference sequence).

The chain carries TRBV7-9 and TRBJ2-7; 7 nucleotides match TRBD2. V lost 2 bases to trimming and J lost 2 bases; unmatched junction nucleotides: 12. The CDR3 length is 17 residues. CDR1 is SEHNR and CDR2 is FQNEAQ in the germline V gene (reference sequence). The CDR3 here is CASSLSFESGATYEQYF. DNA of the CDR3: TGTGCCAGCAGCTTATCTTTTGAAAGCGGGGCAACCTACGAGCAGTACTTC.

This chain connects TRBV6-4 to TRBJ2-1; no firm D call. The CDR3 has 13 amino acids. V lost 2 bases and J lost 8, with 10 bases in between. Germline values: CDR1 MRHNA, CDR2 SNTAGT. The CDR3 spells CASSDPRNDEQFF. The CDR3 DNA reads as TGTGCCAGCAGTGACCCGAGGAACGATGAGCAGTTCTTC.

The chain uses TRBV15 and TRBJ1-3, with a weak D call TRBD1 (5 bases). CDR3 length: 17 amino acids. The ends were cut back, 1 base at V and 0 bases at J, with 13 bases in the middle. The V gene's germline CDR1 is LNHNV and CDR2 YYDKDF (reference sequence). The CDR3 DNA sequence: TGTGCCACCAGCAGAGGCGGGGGGGGGAACTCTGGAAACACCATATATTTT. Its translation: CATSRGGGGNSGNTIYF.

The chain recombines TRBV7-3 with TRBJ2-1; TRBD1 is a possible D gene (6 bases). This CDR3 region has 12 residues. The germline CDR1 and CDR2 sequences are SGHTA and FQGTGA. V was pared by 2 bases and J by 9 bases, with 8 bases between. The CDR3 loop is CASSLVGGEQFF. The CDR3 nucleotides are TGTGCCAGCAGCTTAGTAGGGGGTGAGCAGTTCTTC.

This chain joins TRBV4-3 and TRBJ1-1, with D possibly being TRBD1 (6 bases). Germline values: CDR1 LGHNA, CDR2 YSLEER. The CDR3 totals 16 residues. V lost 2 bases and J lost 4, with 17 bases in between. The CDR3: CASSQHPRGAGTEAFF. The CDR3 DNA reads TGCGCCAGCAGCCAACACCCGCGGGGGGCAGGCACTGAAGCTTTCTTT.

This chain links TRBV5-1 with TRBJ1-2; 7 bases match TRBD1. The ends lost 2 bases at V and 2 bases at J; junction bases unmatched: 3. The germline V gene has CDR1 SGHRS and CDR2 YFSETQ. This CDR3 has 14 amino acids. Here the CDR3 reads CASSFRDRNYGYTF. The CDR3 bases are TGCGCCAGCAGCTTCAGGGACAGAAACTATGGCTACACCTTC. Looking up the rest from reference TRBV5-1 and TRBJ1-2 gives the full variable domain: KAGVTQTPRYLIKTRGQQVTLSCSPISGHRSVSWYQQTPGQGLQFLFEYFSETQRNKGNFPGRFSGRQFSNSRSEMNVSTLELGDSALYLCASSFRDRNYGYTFGSGTRLTVV.

This clone was picked up a small number of times. In nucleotides, the CDR3 is TGTGCCAGCAGCGTAGCTCCCGGACAGGGATCGTACGAGCAGTACTTC. It yields the protein CASSVAPGQGSYEQYF. The chain combines TRBV9 with TRBJ2-7, with 8 nucleotides matching TRBD1. The germline CDR1 and CDR2 sequences are SGDLS and YYNGEE. This CDR3 has 16 amino acids. With 0 bases clipped from V and 4 bases from J, the junction kept 9 bases outside the gene matches.